Each of the 23 T cell receptor beta chains below was sequenced from the same sample in a study of cytomegalovirus exposure and HLA in healthy donors. It was with 60 Vbeta and 13 Jbeta primers that the PCR ran. The protocol was immunoSEQ multiplex PCR, while the TCRdb copy is restricted to in-frame clones and leaves out a portion. The sample carries roughly 80,000 clones, under 80% recorded once. Sequencing was carried out using PBMCs. These receptors were obtained from a man in his sixties in good health and CMV-seropositive.

This clone was observed a handful of times. The chain employs TRBV5-4 and TRBJ1-2, with D perhaps matching TRBD1 (5 bases). Germline V gives CDR1 SGHNT, CDR2 YYREEE (reference sequence). The V end was cut by 0 bases, the J end by 2 bases, with 11 bases between. CDR3 length: 15 amino acids. CDR3 in amino acids: CASSLVLPGNYGYTF. The DNA of the CDR3 is TGTGCCAGCAGCTTGGTCCTCCCAGGGAACTATGGCTACACCTTC.

The chain carries TRBV18 and TRBJ2-3; 13 bases match TRBD2. The CDR3 consists of 17 residues. In germline, CDR1 is KGHSH, CDR2 LQKENI. Losses at the gene ends were 0 bases for V and 5 bases for J; bases not matched to a gene: 5. The CDR3: CASSPPRGLAGEDTQYF. CDR3 nucleotides: TGTGCCAGCTCACCACCGAGAGGACTAGCGGGGGAAGATACGCAGTATTTT.

The chain combines TRBV2 with TRBJ2-2, with a possible D match to TRBD2 (5 bases). V was clipped by 8 bases and J by 6 bases, with 13 bases between them. Germline V gene data show CDR1 as SNHLY and CDR2 as FYNNEI. The CDR3 contains 13 residues. CDR3 nucleotides: TGTGCCAGCTTTAGGGAGCCCCCCGGGGAGCTGTTTTTT. Amino acids: CASFREPPGELFF. Based on the CDR3 plus reference TRBV2 and TRBJ2-2, the full variable domain is EPEVTQTPSHQVTQMGQEVILRCVPISNHLYFYWYRQILGQKVEFLVSFYNNEISEKSEIFDDQFSVERPDGSNFTLKIRSTKLEDSAMYFCASFREPPGELFFGEGSRLTVL.

This chain joins TRBV6-5 and TRBJ1-3; D perhaps matches TRBD1 (5 bases). The germline V and J ends were trimmed by 2 bases and 4 bases, with 15 bases remaining between them. The CDR3 has 16 amino acids. From germline, CDR1 is MNHEY and CDR2 SVGAGI. As DNA, the CDR3 is TGTGCCAGCAGTTACCAAAGGACACCCGGCGGAAACACCATATATTTT. This gives the protein CASSYQRTPGGNTIYF.

In its sample, this clone was seen once. This sequence joins TRBV27 and TRBJ2-7; possibly TRBD1 for D (6 bases). Trimming cost V 0 bases and J 0 bases, with 12 bases left between them. Germline V gene sequence: CDR1 MNHEY, CDR2 SMNVEV (reference sequence). This CDR3 has 16 amino acids. CDR3 sequence: CASSLSRDIFSYEQYF. CDR3 nucleotide sequence: TGTGCCAGCAGTTTATCGAGGGACATTTTCTCCTACGAGCAGTACTTC.

The rearrangement links TRBV7-9 to TRBJ2-5; no clear D gene. Matching the DNA end better, TRBJ2-7 makes the J call doubtful. Germline V gene sequence: CDR1 SEHNR, CDR2 FQNEAQ (reference sequence). This CDR3 has 12 residues. The CDR3 bases are TGTGCCAGCAGCTCGACCGACTACGAGCAGTACTTC. Protein: CASSSTDYEQYF.

This clone was detected a few times. The J gene is TRBJ2-5, the V gene TRBV15; a possible D gene is TRBD2 (6 bases). Germline-derived CDR1 and CDR2 are LNHNV and YYDKDF (reference sequence). The germline V and J ends were trimmed by 3 bases and 1 base, with 15 bases remaining between them. CDR3 length equals 16 residues. The CDR3 region is CATSRKGLASQETQYF. CDR3 nucleotides: TGTGCCACCAGCAGGAAGGGGCTAGCGAGCCAAGAGACCCAGTACTTC.

J is TRBJ2-7 and V is TRBV7-2, with a possible D match to TRBD2 (6 bases). Germline CDR1 SGHTA, CDR2 FQGNSA. The CDR3 extends over 13 amino acids. V was cut by 1 base and J by 3 bases, with 7 bases left in between. DNA of the CDR3: TGTGCCAGCAGCTTAGGGAGGGACTACGAGCAGTACTTC. It codes for CASSLGRDYEQYF. The complete variable domain, with remaining parts taken from reference TRBV7-2 and TRBJ2-7, reads GAGVSQSPSNKVTEKGKDVELRCDPISGHTALYWYRQSLGQGLEFLIYFQGNSAPDKSGLPSDRFSAERTGGSVSTLTIQRTQQEDSAVYLCASSLGRDYEQYFGPGTRLTVT.

This clone has a handful of counts. The chain uses TRBV5-4 and TRBJ1-2; 10 bases match TRBD1. This CDR3 is 15 amino acids long. Looked up from germline, CDR1 is SGHNT and CDR2 is YYREEE (reference sequence). The trim removed 4 bases at V and 4 bases at J, leaving 7 bases unmatched. CDR3 amino acids: CASSLDRGRIYGYTF. CDR3 coding DNA: TGTGCCAGCAGCCTTGACAGGGGGCGCATCTATGGCTACACCTTC. The variable domain in full, with the rest retrieved from reference TRBV5-4 and TRBJ1-2, is ETGVTQSPTHLIKTRGQQVTLRCSSQSGHNTVSWYQQALGQGPQFIFQYYREEENGRGNFPPRFSGLQFPNYSSELNVNALELDDSALYLCASSLDRGRIYGYTFGSGTRLTVV.

Only one count was recorded for this clone. The V and J genes are TRBV9 and TRBJ2-5, with 7 bases matching TRBD2. The trim removed 0 bases at V and 3 bases at J, leaving 11 bases unmatched. The CDR3 length is 17 residues. Germline assignment: CDR1 SGDLS and CDR2 YYNGEE. The CDR3 is CASSVATGRVAEETQYF. The CDR3 DNA is TGTGCCAGCAGCGTAGCTACGGGGAGGGTAGCGGAAGAGACCCAGTACTTC.

This clone has a handful of counts. The genes are TRBV5-1 and TRBJ2-1, with a tentative D call TRBD1 (6 bases). Germline lookup yields CDR1 SGHRS and CDR2 YFSETQ. The CDR3 has 15 amino acids. V lost 2 bases and J 5 bases, leaving 14 bases between the germline ends. In nucleotides, the CDR3 is TGCGCCAGCAGCTTTTTTGCAGGGGCTAACAATGAGCAGTTCTTC. It translates to CASSFFAGANNEQFF.

This clone was found a few times. The chain has TRBV6-6 and TRBJ1-1; D ambiguous. This CDR3 comprises 11 residues. V shed 8 bases and J shed 5 bases, with 9 bases lying between them. The germline CDR1 and CDR2 sequences are MNHNY and SVGAGI (reference sequence). The CDR3 DNA sequence: TGTGCCAGCGAGTTGATAACTGAAGCTTTCTTT. The encoded protein is CASELITEAFF.

The chain couples TRBV5-6 to TRBJ2-7; 7 bases agree with TRBD2. The germline V gene has CDR1 SGHDT and CDR2 YYEEEE. J lost 5 bases, V lost 4 bases, and 9 bases had no gene match. This CDR3 has 14 amino acids. The CDR3 region has the DNA TGTGCCAGCAGCGCACTAGCGATGGCGGACGAGCAGTACTTC. As protein: CASSALAMADEQYF.

The table lists this clone with a count of one. This chain links TRBV4-1 with TRBJ2-7; D gene unclear. The CDR3 has 13 amino acids. Germline lookup yields CDR1 MGHRA and CDR2 YSYEKL. Trimming cost V 1 base and J 3 bases, with 7 bases left between them. In nucleotides, the CDR3 is TGCGCCAGCAGCCAAGTGAACAGCTACGAGCAGTACTTC. Its protein product is CASSQVNSYEQYF.

The CDR3 here is CASSGRTNTGELFF. As DNA, the CDR3 is TGTGCCAGCAGTGGCAGGACGAACACCGGGGAGCTGTTTTTT. V gene TRBV6-1 combines with J gene TRBJ2-2; no definite D call. In germline, CDR1 is MNHNS, CDR2 SASEGT. The CDR3 sequence is 14 residues long. Trimming left V 4 bases short and J 0 bases short, with 6 bases between.

This clone was counted only a few times. The chain employs TRBV7-3 and TRBJ2-1; D may be TRBD1 (6 bases). Trimming shortened V by 3 bases and J by 10 bases, and 13 bases separated the two germline ends. The CDR3 has 13 residues. CDR1 is SGHTA and CDR2 is FQGTGA in the germline V gene. The CDR3 DNA is TGTGCCAGCAGCTTGACTACAGGGTGGGAGCAGTTCTTC. Translation gives CASSLTTGWEQFF.

This clone occurred a few times. The rearrangement links TRBV5-1 to TRBJ1-1; D is undetermined. The CDR3 sequence is 16 residues long. Germline V gives CDR1 SGHRS, CDR2 YFSETQ. V lost 0 bases and J lost 0, with 12 bases in between. CDR3 region: CASSLEPRVMNTEAFF. The CDR3 bases are TGCGCCAGCAGCTTGGAGCCCCGCGTGATGAACACTGAAGCTTTCTTT.

The rearrangement uses TRBV28 and TRBJ2-7, with D possibly TRBD2 on 5 matching bases. The CDR3 spans 12 residues. The V end lost 6 bases, the J end lost 2 bases, and 8 bases lay between the germline ends. The V gene's germline CDR1 is MDHEN and CDR2 SYDVKM. CDR3 in DNA: TGTGCCAGCAGGCCCGGGGCCTACGAGCAGTACTTC. As protein: CASRPGAYEQYF.

This chain links TRBV5-1 with TRBJ2-7, with D tentatively TRBD1 (6 bases). Germline CDR1 and CDR2: SGHRS and YFSETQ. Trimming removed 4 bases from V and 2 bases from J, with 16 bases in between. There are 15 residues in the CDR3. CDR3 nucleotide sequence: TGCGCCAGCAGCCTGATTTCTGGGGGCCCCTACGAGCAGTACTTC. Translated: CASSLISGGPYEQYF.

The V and J genes are TRBV27 and TRBJ1-5; no clear D gene. The CDR3 spans 14 residues. V was shortened by 2 bases and J by 0 bases, with 5 bases between the two germline ends. Germline assignment: CDR1 MNHEY and CDR2 SMNVEV (reference sequence). The CDR3 sequence: CASSLRDSNQPQHF. CDR3 nucleotide sequence: TGTGCCAGCAGTTTACGGGATAGCAATCAGCCCCAGCATTTT.

This clone was detected a few times. Its ends do not fully match the called genes, so a read error is possible. The V gene is TRBV7-7, the J gene TRBJ2-1; maybe TRBD1 (5 bases). The CDR3 length is 13 residues. Germline V CDR1 and CDR2: SSHAT, FNYEAQ (reference sequence). CDR3 sequence (DNA): TGTGCTAGCAGCCCCCAGGGTGACAATGAGCAGTTCTTC. Encoded protein: CASSPQGDNEQFF.

The rearrangement links TRBV19 to TRBJ2-2, with 11 positions matching TRBD2. V lost 6 bases, J lost 5 bases, and 5 bases stayed unmatched. Germline CDR1 is LNHDA and CDR2 is SQIVND (reference sequence). This CDR3 has 15 amino acids. The CDR3 nucleotides are TGTGCCAGTAGCAGGACTAGCGGGTCGACCGGGGAGCTGTTTTTT. Protein product: CASSRTSGSTGELFF.

The rearrangement links TRBV10-3 to TRBJ2-1; 11 nucleotides align to TRBD2. With V trimmed by 3 bases and J by 7 bases, 8 bases remained unmatched. Germline-derived CDR1 and CDR2 are ENHRY and SYGVKD. This CDR3 spans 16 amino acids. The CDR3 DNA sequence: TGTGCCATCAGTGAAGCGGGGACTAGCGGTTCAAATGAGCAGTTCTTC. This translates into CAISEAGTSGSNEQFF.